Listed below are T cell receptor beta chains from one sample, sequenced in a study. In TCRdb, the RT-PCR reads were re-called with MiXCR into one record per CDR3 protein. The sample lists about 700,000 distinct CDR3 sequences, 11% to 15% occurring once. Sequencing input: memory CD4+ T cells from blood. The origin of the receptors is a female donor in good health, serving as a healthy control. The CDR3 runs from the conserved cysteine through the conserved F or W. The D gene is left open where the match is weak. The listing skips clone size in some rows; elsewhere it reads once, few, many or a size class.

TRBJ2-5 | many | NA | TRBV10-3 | TGTGCCGCCAATTCCGGGACAATTAAAGAGACCCAGTACTTC | CAANSGTIKETQYF
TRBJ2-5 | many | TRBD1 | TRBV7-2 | TGTGCCAGCAGCGTTTTCGGACAGGGTACCCAAGAGACCCAGTACTTC | CASSVFGQGTQETQYF
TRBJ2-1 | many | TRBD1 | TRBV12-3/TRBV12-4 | TGTGCCAGCAGTTCCCGGGACAGGGGAGGCAATGAGCAGTTCTTC | CASSSRDRGGNEQFF
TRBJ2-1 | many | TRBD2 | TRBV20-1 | TGCAGTGCTAGTGGGACTAGCGCCGGGGGTGAGCAGTTCTTC | CSASGTSAGGEQFF
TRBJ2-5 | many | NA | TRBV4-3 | TGCGCCAGCAGCCAAGCCCTCACAGAGACCCAGTACTTC | CASSQALTETQYF
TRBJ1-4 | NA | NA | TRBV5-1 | TGCGCCAGCAGACCCGGTGGGGGAAATGCTAATGAAAAACTGTTTTTT | CASRPGGGNANEKLFF
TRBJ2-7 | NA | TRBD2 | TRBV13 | TGTGCCAGCAGGGATACACTAGCGGAGAAAAACTACGAGCAGTACTTC | CASRDTLAEKNYEQYF
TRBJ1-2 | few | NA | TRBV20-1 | TGCAGTGCTAGGTTGCGGGCTCACTATGGCTACACCTTC | CSARLRAHYGYTF
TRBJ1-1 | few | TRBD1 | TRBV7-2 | TGTGCCAGCAGCAAACAGGGGGCTCACACTGAAGCTTTCTTT | CASSKQGAHTEAFF
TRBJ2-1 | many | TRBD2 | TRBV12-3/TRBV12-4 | TGTGCCAGCAGTTTTTCGGGAGGGCCTAGTGAGCAGTTCTTC | CASSFSGGPSEQFF
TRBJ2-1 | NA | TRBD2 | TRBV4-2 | TGTGCCAGCAGCCAAGATGGGGCCAGCGGGAGAGGCGATGAGCAGTTCTTC | CASSQDGASGRGDEQFF
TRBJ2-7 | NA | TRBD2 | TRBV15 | TGTGCCACCAGCATTGGCGGGAGCCTTTCCGAGCAGTACTTC | CATSIGGSLSEQYF
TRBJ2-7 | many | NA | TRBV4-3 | TGCGCCAGCAGCCAAGCTCCAGGGACCGCTTACGAGCAGTACTTC | CASSQAPGTAYEQYF
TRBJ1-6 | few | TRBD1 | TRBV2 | TGTGCCAGCAGTGATCGGACAGGGGGTAATTCACCCCTCCACTTT | CASSDRTGGNSPLHF
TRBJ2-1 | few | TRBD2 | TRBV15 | TGTGCCACCAGCAGAAGGACTAGCGGGGGGGTTAGCTCCTACAATGAGCAGTTCTTC | CATSRRTSGGVSSYNEQFF
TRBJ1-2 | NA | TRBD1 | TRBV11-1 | TGTGCCAGCAGCTTGGGCCCGGGACAGGGATTCTATGGCTACACCTTC | CASSLGPGQGFYGYTF
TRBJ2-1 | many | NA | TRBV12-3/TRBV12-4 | TGTGCCAGCAGTTATATTAGAGGGGGTGAGCAGTTCTTC | CASSYIRGGEQFF
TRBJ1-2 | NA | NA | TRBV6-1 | TGTGCCAGCAGTGAAAACGGCTATGGCTACACCTTC | CASSENGYGYTF
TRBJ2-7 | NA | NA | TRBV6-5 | TGTGCCAGCAGTTACTCTTGGGGGTGGGAGTACGAGCAGTACTTC | CASSYSWGWEYEQYF
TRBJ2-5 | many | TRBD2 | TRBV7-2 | TGTGCCAGCAGGGATACGAGGACTAGCGGTGAGACCCAGTACTTC | CASRDTRTSGETQYF
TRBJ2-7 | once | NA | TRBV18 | TGTGCCAGCTCAACCACTCCGACGGTCTACGAGCAGTACTTC | CASSTTPTVYEQYF
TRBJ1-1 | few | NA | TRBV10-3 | TGTGCCATCAGTTCAGGTGGAACTGAAGCTTTCTTT | CAISSGGTEAFF
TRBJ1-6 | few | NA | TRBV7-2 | TGTGCCAGCAGCTCAGGGGTTACCCTCCACTTT | CASSSGVTLHF
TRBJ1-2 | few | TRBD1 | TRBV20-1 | TGCAGTGCTAGGCCCCCGGGGCAGGGGGCCCTCCCCGGCTACACCTTC | CSARPPGQGALPGYTF
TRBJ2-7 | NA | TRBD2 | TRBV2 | TGTGCCAGCAAGAGGGCTAGCGGGAACCCCGAGCAGTACTTC | CASKRASGNPEQYF
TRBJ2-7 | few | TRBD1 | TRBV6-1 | TGTGCCAGCTGGAGGGAAACAGGGGGTGGTTACCAGCAGTACTTC | CASWRETGGGYQQYF
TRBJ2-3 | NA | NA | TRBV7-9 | TGTGCCAGCAGGCGGGGGCGAGGGGCTCTAAGCACAGATACGCAGTATTTT | CASRRGRGALSTDTQYF
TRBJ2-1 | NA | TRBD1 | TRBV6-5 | TGTGCCAGCAGTTACTCGGGACAGAGCTCCTACAATGAGCAGTTCTTC | CASSYSGQSSYNEQFF
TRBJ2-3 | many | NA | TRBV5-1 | TGCGCCAGCAGCTTGGCATACAGATACACAGATACGCAGTATTTT | CASSLAYRYTDTQYF
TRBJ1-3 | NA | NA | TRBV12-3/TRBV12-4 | TGTGCCAGCAGTTTTAGTGTATTCACTGGAAACACCATATATTTT | CASSFSVFTGNTIYF
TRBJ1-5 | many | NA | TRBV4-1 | TGCGCCAGCAGCCAATTTCGGGATCAGCCCCAGCATTTT | CASSQFRDQPQHF
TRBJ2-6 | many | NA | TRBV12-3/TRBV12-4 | TGTGCCAGCAGCCACTCTGGGGCCAACGTCCTGACTTTC | CASSHSGANVLTF
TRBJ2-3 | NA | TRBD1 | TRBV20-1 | TGCAGTGCACAGGGACAGTACACAGATACGCAGTATTTT | CSAQGQYTDTQYF